These 15 T cell receptor beta chains were all obtained from the same sample, sequenced in a study of T cell responses to AZD1222 COVID-19 vaccine. The assay was immunoSEQ multiplex PCR, and TCRdb's table has in-frame clones only and misses some. The sample has about 110,000 clones; about 90% are singletons. Material: peripheral blood, obtained 28 days after the second AZD1222 dose. Receptors originate from an adult who received the AZD1222 COVID-19 vaccine.

The chain has TRBV6-1 and TRBJ1-1, with D possibly matching TRBD1 (5 bases). The length of the CDR3 is 15 residues. With 3 bases removed from V and 1 base from J, the gap between germline ends came to 12 bases. Germline lookup yields CDR1 MNHNS and CDR2 SASEGT. This CDR3 is CASSEPGRANTEAFF. CDR3 sequence (DNA): TGTGCCAGCAGTGAGCCAGGCAGGGCGAACACTGAAGCTTTCTTT.

The CDR3 sequence: CASSIGTGYNQPQHF. As DNA, the CDR3 is TGTGCCAGTAGTATAGGGACAGGTTACAATCAGCCCCAGCATTTT. This chain links TRBV19 with TRBJ1-5; TRBD1 aligns across 7 bases. The CDR3 is made up of 15 amino acids. Germline lookup yields CDR1 LNHDA and CDR2 SQIVND (reference sequence). Trimming took 1 base from V and 3 from J; bases not matched to a gene: 3.

This chain joins TRBV7-3 and TRBJ2-2; D is perhaps TRBD1 or TRBD2 (5 bases each). Per the germline V gene, CDR1 is SGHTA and CDR2 is FQGTGA. The CDR3 runs 16 residues. V was shortened by 5 bases and J by 0 bases, with 13 bases between the two germline ends. The CDR3 DNA is TGTGCCAGCAGCCCCCTGGGACGGGCGAACACCGGGGAGCTGTTTTTT. This gives the protein CASSPLGRANTGELFF.

This sequence joins TRBV7-3 and TRBJ2-1, with a weak D call TRBD1 (6 bases). Germline V gene sequence: CDR1 SGHTA, CDR2 FQGTGA. The CDR3 runs to 14 residues. V gave up 0 bases and J gave up 6 bases, with 9 bases separating them. CDR3 in DNA: TGTGCCAGCAGCTTAACCACAGGGAGCAATGAGCAGTTCTTC. It translates to CASSLTTGSNEQFF. The full variable domain, rest sourced from reference TRBV7-3 and TRBJ2-1, is GAGVSQTPSNKVTEKGKYVELRCDPISGHTALYWYRQSLGQGPEFLIYFQGTGAADDSGLPNDRFFAVRPEGSVSTLKIQRTERGDSAVYLCASSLTTGSNEQFFGPGTRLTVL.

The rearrangement joins TRBV4-3 to TRBJ2-7; 10 nucleotides match TRBD2. Germline trimming cut 0 bases from V and 5 bases from J; bases unmatched to any gene: 1. The CDR3 is 14 amino acids. CDR1 is LGHNA, CDR2 YSLEER, per germline. The CDR3 DNA sequence: TGCGCCAGCAGCCAAGAAGCGGGAGGGAACGAGCAGTACTTC. Translated: CASSQEAGGNEQYF.

The chain links TRBV19 to TRBJ2-7; D possibly corresponds to TRBD2 (8 bases). The germline V and J ends were trimmed by 10 bases and 5 bases, with 24 bases remaining between them. The CDR3 runs 15 residues. CDR1 and CDR2 from the germline V gene are LNHDA and SQIVND (reference sequence). The CDR3 region is CAISPGGTVGNEQYF. CDR3 nucleotides: TGTGCCATCTCCCCGGGGGGGACAGTCGGTAACGAGCAGTACTTC.

This clone has more than one count but fewer than ten. This chain connects TRBV5-8 to TRBJ1-2, with D possibly matching TRBD1 (6 bases). Between the trimmed V and J ends, which lost 2 bases and 7 bases, there was a span of 18 bases. Germline V lookup: CDR1 SGHTS, CDR2 YDEGEE. This CDR3 is 15 amino acids long. The CDR3 DNA reads as TGTGCCAGCAGCTTCCAGGGGCGGAGTGAGATTGGCTACACCTTC. The encoded protein is CASSFQGRSEIGYTF. The full variable domain, its missing parts supplied by reference TRBV5-8 and TRBJ1-2, is EAGVTQSPTHLIKTRGQQATLRCSPISGHTSVYWYQQALGLGLQFLLWYDEGEERNRGNFPPRFSGRQFPNYSSELNVNALELEDSALYLCASSFQGRSEIGYTFGSGTRLTVV.

V gene TRBV25-1 combines with J gene TRBJ2-3; D remains ambiguous. Per the germline V gene, CDR1 is MGHDK and CDR2 is SYGVNS. V was shortened by 2 bases and J by 10 bases, with 13 bases between the two germline ends. The CDR3 has 13 amino acids. The CDR3 protein is CASSETSPASQYF. CDR3 DNA: TGTGCCAGCAGTGAAACGTCTCCGGCCTCGCAGTATTTT.

A single count supports this clone. The chain recombines TRBV19 with TRBJ1-2; D is perhaps TRBD1 (5 bases). Trimming stripped 7 bases from V and 2 bases from J, with 20 bases between. Per the germline V gene, CDR1 is LNHDA and CDR2 is SQIVND (reference sequence). This CDR3 contains 16 residues. CDR3 sequence: CASNGVGTRANYGYTF. The DNA for the CDR3 is TGTGCCAGTAACGGGGTGGGGACGAGGGCGAACTATGGCTACACCTTC.

This sequence joins TRBV6-5 and TRBJ2-7, with TRBD1 matching over 8 bases. Per germline, CDR1 MNHEY and CDR2 SVGAGI. The CDR3 has 12 amino acids. V was pared by 6 bases and J by 5 bases, with 3 bases of the junction left unmatched. CDR3 amino acids: CASRSGGDEQYF. As DNA, the CDR3 is TGTGCCAGCAGGTCAGGGGGCGACGAGCAGTACTTC.

This sequence joins TRBV3-1 (or the pseudogene TRBV3-2) and TRBJ1-2, with TRBD1 matching over 7 bases. Per germline, CDR1 LGHDT and CDR2 YNNKEL (reference sequence). This CDR3 is built from 15 residues. The trim removed 1 base at V and 6 bases at J, leaving 8 bases unmatched. DNA for the CDR3: TGTGCCAGCAGCCAAGTTCCGACAGGGATGGATGGCTACACCTTC. Translated: CASSQVPTGMDGYTF.

The chain links TRBV24-1 to TRBJ2-2; 7 bases align to TRBD2. Trimming at V came to 3 bases and at J to 4 bases, leaving 4 bases not matched to a gene. The CDR3 totals 15 residues. Germline loops: CDR1 KGHDR, CDR2 SFDVKD. In DNA, the CDR3 is TGTGCCACCAGTGATAGTAGACTAGCCACCGGGGAGCTGTTTTTT. Translating gives CATSDSRLATGELFF.

The V and J genes are TRBV27 and TRBJ1-5; no clear D gene. The CDR3 consists of 13 residues. Trimming shortened V by 0 bases and J by 1 base, and 1 base separated the two germline ends. Per the germline V gene, CDR1 is MNHEY and CDR2 is SMNVEV (reference sequence). The CDR3 loop reads CASSLSSNQPQHF. CDR3 DNA sequence: TGTGCCAGCAGTTTATCAAGCAATCAGCCCCAGCATTTT.

The count of this clone is one. V is TRBV6-5 and J is TRBJ2-2; D gene uncertain. The CDR3 sequence is 13 residues long. Germline-derived CDR1 and CDR2 are MNHEY and SVGAGI. V was cut by 6 bases and J by 4 bases, with 9 bases left in between. CDR3 residues: CASRPSSTGELFF. The CDR3 region has the DNA TGTGCCAGCAGGCCCTCTAGCACCGGGGAGCTGTTTTTT.

The V and J genes are TRBV6-1 and TRBJ1-5, with D unresolved. CDR1 MNHNS and CDR2 SASEGT come from the germline V gene. Trimming took 0 bases from V and 0 from J, leaving 12 bases between them. The CDR3 sequence is 17 residues long. In DNA, the CDR3 is TGTGCCAGCAGTGAAGCGGAGGCGACGATTAGCAATCAGCCCCAGCATTTT. This codes for CASSEAEATISNQPQHF.